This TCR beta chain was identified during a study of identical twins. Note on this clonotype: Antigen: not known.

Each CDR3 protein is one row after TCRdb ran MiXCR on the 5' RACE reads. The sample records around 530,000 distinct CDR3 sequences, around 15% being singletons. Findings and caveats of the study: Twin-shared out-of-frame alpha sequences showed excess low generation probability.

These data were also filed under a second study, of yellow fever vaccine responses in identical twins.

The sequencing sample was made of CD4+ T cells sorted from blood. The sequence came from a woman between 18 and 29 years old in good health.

This CDR3 is CASSLGPGNTGELFF. The CDR3 region has the DNA TGTGCCAGCAGCTTGGGGCCAGGGAACACCGGGGAGCTGTTTTTT. This rearrangement joins TRBV5-8 to TRBJ2-2; D gene uncertain. The germline V and J ends were trimmed by 0 bases and 1 base, with 7 bases remaining between them. The germline V gene has CDR1 SGHTS and CDR2 YDEGEE. This CDR3 is built from 15 residues.